These 17 T cell receptor beta chains were sequenced from one sample in a study of T cells after yellow fever vaccination. TCRdb called the 5' RACE reads again in MiXCR, with one record for every CDR3 protein. Of 450,000 to 650,000 distinct CDR3 sequences listed, roughly 12% are singletons. Sequences were derived from PBMCs, sampled on the day of the yellow fever booster vaccination. These receptors all come from a young man who received the YFV17D yellow fever vaccine.

The sample holds a few counts of this clonotype. J is TRBJ2-5 and V is TRBV7-2, with D possibly matching TRBD1 (6 bases). Germline CDR1 and CDR2: SGHTA and FQGNSA. The CDR3 loop spans 15 amino acids. V was clipped by 3 bases and J by 2 bases, with 13 bases between them. CDR3 DNA: TGTGCCAGCAGCTTGGGGACACAGATACAAGAGACCCAGTACTTC. Translating it yields CASSLGTQIQETQYF.

This clonotype has a handful of counts. The CDR3 DNA follows: TGTGCCAGCAGTGTAAATAGCGGGAATGTCGGAAACATTCAGTACTTC. Its protein is CASSVNSGNVGNIQYF. This chain joins TRBV2 and TRBJ2-4, with 8 bases that match TRBD2. Germline-derived CDR1 and CDR2 are SNHLY and FYNNEI. The CDR3 consists of 16 residues. V was pared by 4 bases and J by 6 bases, with 11 bases of the junction left unmatched.

The chain uses TRBV7-8 and TRBJ2-1, with TRBD2 matching over 15 bases. CDR3 length: 16 residues. The V and J ends lost 4 bases and 4 bases, in that order; junction bases with no gene match: 2. Germline V CDR1 and CDR2: SGHVS, FQNEAQ. The CDR3 here is CASSWTSGRDYNEQFF. CDR3 nucleotide sequence: TGTGCCAGCAGCTGGACTAGCGGGAGGGATTACAATGAGCAGTTCTTC.

This clonotype was seen more than once but under ten times. In nucleotides, the CDR3 is TGTGCCAGCAGCCGCGGGACAGGGGACACAGATACGCAGTATTTT. Translation: CASSRGTGDTDTQYF. The chain employs TRBV28 and TRBJ2-3; TRBD1 matches at 10 bases. The germline CDR1 and CDR2 sequences are MDHEN and SYDVKM. Trimming at V came to 6 bases and at J to 2 bases, leaving 5 bases not matched to a gene. This CDR3 is built from 15 residues.

Only a few counts were recorded for this clonotype. This chain uses TRBV4-3 with TRBJ1-1; D uncertain. The CDR3 is 15 amino acids. Germline-derived CDR1 and CDR2 are LGHNA and YSLEER. The V gene lost 0 bases and the J gene lost 3 bases, with 11 bases spanning the gap. Written as DNA, the CDR3 is TGCGCCAGCAGCCAAGAGGCAGGTTGGTACACTGAAGCTTTCTTT. Its protein product is CASSQEAGWYTEAFF.

This chain joins TRBV10-3 and TRBJ2-1, with 12 bases aligning to TRBD2. V was pared by 7 bases and J by 6 bases, with 4 bases of the junction left unmatched. The CDR3 spans 14 residues. CDR1 and CDR2 (germline): ENHRY, SYGVKD. The CDR3 loop reads CAIKTTSGSNEQFF. CDR3 DNA: TGTGCCATCAAGACGACTAGCGGGAGCAATGAGCAGTTCTTC.

This clonotype was seen repeatedly, ten times or more. The rearrangement links TRBV6-2 or TRBV6-3 to TRBJ2-2; the D gene is possibly TRBD1 (5 bases). V was pared by 7 bases and J by 5 bases, with 14 bases between. The CDR3 is made up of 14 amino acids. Germline-derived CDR1 and CDR2 are MNHEY and SVGEGT. The CDR3 reads CASKGRAETGELFF. CDR3 sequence (DNA): TGTGCCAGCAAGGGCAGGGCGGAGACCGGGGAGCTGTTTTTT.

This clonotype was seen ten or more times. This sequence joins TRBV6-5 and TRBJ1-5; no clear D. Germline values: CDR1 MNHEY, CDR2 SVGAGI. V lost 0 bases to trimming and J lost 6 bases, with 6 bases between them. This CDR3 is 13 amino acids long. DNA for the CDR3: TGTGCCAGCAGTTACTCGATCGGTCAGCCCCAGCATTTT. It codes for CASSYSIGQPQHF.

CDR3 region: CATSSGQGYNEQFF. CDR3 DNA: TGTGCCACCAGTTCGGGGCAAGGATACAATGAGCAGTTCTTC. The chain combines TRBV24-1 with TRBJ2-1, with D tentatively TRBD1 or TRBD2 (5 bases each). The germline V gene has CDR1 KGHDR and CDR2 SFDVKD. The CDR3 sequence is 14 residues long. Trimming stripped 6 bases from V and 4 bases from J, with 12 bases between.

To note about this clonotype: At one of its ends the junction is not consistent with the germline gene, which may arise from a read error. The V gene is TRBV3-1, the J gene TRBJ2-1; 9 bases line up with TRBD2. Germline CDR1 and CDR2: LGHDT and YNNKEL (reference sequence). This CDR3 has 17 amino acids. CDR3 residues: CACSQGFSGSPYNEQFF. The CDR3 DNA follows: TGTGCCTGCAGCCAAGGATTTAGCGGGAGCCCCTACAATGAGCAGTTCTTC.

V and J are TRBV5-4 and TRBJ2-3; D might be TRBD2 (6 bases). The V and J ends lost 2 bases and 5 bases respectively, with 15 bases between them. Germline assignment: CDR1 SGHNT and CDR2 YYREEE (reference sequence). The CDR3 has 15 amino acids. This CDR3 reads CASSLSTRERDTQYF. CDR3 coding DNA: TGTGCCAGCAGCTTATCCACACGGGAGAGAGATACGCAGTATTTT.

The chain employs TRBV5-6 and TRBJ1-5; 9 bases map to TRBD1. CDR1 is SGHDT and CDR2 is YYEEEE in the germline V gene. The CDR3 contains 16 residues. The J segment lost 6 bases and the V segment lost 3 bases, leaving 10 bases of the junction unmatched. This CDR3 is CASSSGTGRSGQPQHF. Written as DNA, the CDR3 is TGTGCCAGCAGCTCCGGGACAGGGCGGTCCGGTCAGCCCCAGCATTTT.

The rearrangement links TRBV29-1 to TRBJ2-7; the D is unclear. V lost 1 base and J lost 10, with 11 bases in between. The CDR3 loop spans 11 amino acids. The germline V gene has CDR1 SQVTM and CDR2 ANQGSEA. This CDR3 reads CSVEVSGEQYF. CDR3 sequence (DNA): TGCAGCGTTGAAGTGTCGGGTGAACAGTACTTC.

This clonotype was counted a few times. The chain uses TRBV7-2 and TRBJ1-2; the D gene is possibly TRBD1 (5 bases). This CDR3 region has 15 residues. In germline, CDR1 is SGHTA, CDR2 FQGNSA. The V and J ends lost 3 bases and 5 bases respectively, with 16 bases between them. The CDR3 here is CASSFGAGRPYGYTF. CDR3 coding DNA: TGTGCCAGCAGCTTTGGGGCAGGGAGGCCTTATGGCTACACCTTC.

This clonotype was detected only a few times. The rearrangement links TRBV21-1 to TRBJ2-5; the D call TRBD1 from the table was never checked on the DNA. TRBV21-1 is shown as a pseudogene. CDR3 size: 16 residues. CDR3 amino acids: CASSPNRGADQETQYF. The CDR3 bases are TGTGCCAGCAGCCCTAATAGGGGGGCAGATCAAGAGACCCAGTACTTC.

The chain carries TRBV4-3 and TRBJ1-6; the D is unclear. The V gene lost 3 bases and the J gene lost 5 bases, with 5 bases spanning the gap. CDR3 size: 13 residues. Germline-derived CDR1 and CDR2 are LGHNA and YSLEER. The CDR3 loop reads CASSQVHNSPLHF. The CDR3 DNA reads TGCGCCAGCAGCCAGGTTCATAATTCACCCCTCCACTTT.

The rearrangement uses TRBV19 and TRBJ2-7; D might be TRBD1 or TRBD2, each matching 6 bases. Germline loops: CDR1 LNHDA, CDR2 SQIVND (reference sequence). Trimming stripped 7 bases from V and 1 base from J, with 23 bases between. The CDR3 extends over 17 amino acids. The CDR3 sequence is CASTPRGTGFRSYEQYF. DNA of the CDR3: TGTGCCAGTACCCCAAGGGGGACTGGGTTCCGTTCCTACGAGCAGTACTTC.